This passage covers 3 T cell receptor beta chains from one sample sequenced in a study of T cells after yellow fever vaccination. TCRdb called the 5' RACE reads again in MiXCR, with one record for every CDR3 protein. The sample includes 70,000 or so distinct CDR3 sequences, under 9.5% of them seen just once. Sequenced here: CD8+ T cells sorted from PBMCs, sampled 10 days after the first yellow fever vaccination. These receptors were taken from a man aged 18 to 29 who received the YFV17D yellow fever vaccine.

In this sample, this clonotype turned up many times. The rearrangement uses TRBV5-7 and TRBJ2-7, with D possibly TRBD1 on 6 matching bases. TRBV5-7 is flagged as an ORF with uncertain function. The CDR3 loop spans 15 amino acids. V lost 4 bases, J lost 1 base, and 15 bases lay in between. CDR3 sequence (DNA): TGTGCCAGCAGCCCTGAAAGGACAGCTTCCTACGAGCAGTACTTC. Its translation: CASSPERTASYEQYF.

This clonotype was observed at least ten times. The rearrangement links TRBV4-1 to TRBJ1-2; TRBD1 is a possible D gene (5 bases). The CDR3 is 14 residues long. V was clipped by 0 bases and J by 5 bases, with 10 bases between them. Germline V CDR1 and CDR2: MGHRA, YSYEKL. This chain's CDR3 is CASSQEGGFYGYTF. DNA of the CDR3: TGCGCCAGCAGCCAAGAGGGGGGTTTTTATGGCTACACCTTC.

This clonotype has ten or more counts. The gene calls are TRBV7-6 and TRBJ1-1; 9 bases agree with TRBD1. The junction had 4 bases not matched to a gene; V was cut back by 4 bases and J by 1 base. The CDR3 has 15 amino acids. Germline V gene data show CDR1 as SGHVS and CDR2 as FNYEAQ. The CDR3 region has the DNA TGTGCCAGCAGCTCGGGGACAGGGAGGAACACTGAAGCTTTCTTT. This sequence encodes CASSSGTGRNTEAFF.